The 26 T cell receptor beta chains presented below share a single source sample, sequenced in a study of cytomegalovirus exposure and HLA in healthy donors. Amplification used 60 Vbeta primers and 13 Jbeta primers. TCRdb's copy holds only in-frame clones and misses some; the assay was immunoSEQ multiplex PCR. Of more than 140,000 clones listed, approximately 79% are singletons. Sequencing input: PBMCs. These receptors were taken from a male donor in good health and CMV-seronegative.

This clone has a handful of counts. This chain uses TRBV30 with TRBJ1-5; D gene unclear. Deletions cut 1 base from V and 0 bases from J, with 10 bases between. The CDR3 runs 15 residues. In germline, CDR1 is GTSNPN, CDR2 SVGIG (reference sequence). The CDR3 DNA sequence: TGTGCCTGGAGTGAAGGCGGCTATAGCAATCAGCCCCAGCATTTT. This codes for CAWSEGGYSNQPQHF.

This chain uses TRBV6-5 with TRBJ1-5; the match to TRBD1 covers 8 bases. CDR1 is MNHEY and CDR2 is SVGAGI in the germline V gene. Trimming took 6 bases from V and 3 from J; bases not matched to a gene: 7. This CDR3 contains 15 residues. The DNA of the CDR3 is TGTGCCAGCAGGGTGTCGACAGGGGCCAATCAGCCCCAGCATTTT. Translated: CASRVSTGANQPQHF.

This clone was detected only once. V usage is TRBV9 and J usage is TRBJ1-1; D is undetermined. Germline CDR1 and CDR2: SGDLS and YYNGEE. V gave up 4 bases and J gave up 5 bases, with 12 bases separating them. The CDR3 is 13 residues long. CDR3 amino acids: CASSPSPLTEAFF. In nucleotides, the CDR3 is TGTGCCAGCAGCCCCTCCCCGTTAACTGAAGCTTTCTTT.

CDR3 coding DNA: TGTGCCAGCAGCCAACCCACAGGGCGCACAGATACGCAGTATTTT. Amino acids: CASSQPTGRTDTQYF. This chain links TRBV16 with TRBJ2-3, with a weak D call TRBD1 (6 bases). CDR3 length equals 15 residues. Germline V gene sequence: CDR1 KGHSY, CDR2 FQNENV. The V end lost 2 bases, the J end lost 1 base, and 10 bases lay between the germline ends.

This clone was recorded a few times. The chain employs TRBV10-3 and TRBJ2-2; TRBD1 matches 7 bases. The length of the CDR3 is 15 residues. V lost 7 bases and J lost 7; bases outside the gene matches: 12. In germline, CDR1 is ENHRY, CDR2 SYGVKD. The CDR3 region is CAIKGSTGAGGELFF. CDR3 DNA: TGTGCCATCAAGGGCTCAACAGGGGCGGGCGGGGAGCTGTTTTTT.

This clone came up once. The chain combines TRBV11-3 with TRBJ2-1; 7 bases map to TRBD2. V trimming: 3 bases; J trimming: 3 bases; junction bases outside the gene matches: 2. Germline CDR1 and CDR2: SGHNT and YENEEA. The CDR3 is 14 residues long. The CDR3 loop reads CASSFRGGYNEQFF. The DNA for the CDR3 is TGTGCCAGCAGCTTTCGCGGGGGCTACAATGAGCAGTTCTTC.

The chain recombines TRBV7-2 with TRBJ2-2, with TRBD2 matching over 8 bases. Germline assignment: CDR1 SGHTA and CDR2 FQGNSA. V dropped 2 bases and J dropped 7; count of bases not matched to a gene: 12. The CDR3 runs to 17 residues. DNA of the CDR3: TGTGCCAGCAGCTTACTTGCTAGAGCGGGGGCAGGCGGGGAGCTGTTTTTT. Translating it yields CASSLLARAGAGGELFF. The complete variable domain, with remaining parts taken from reference TRBV7-2 and TRBJ2-2, reads GAGVSQSPSNKVTEKGKDVELRCDPISGHTALYWYRQSLGQGLEFLIYFQGNSAPDKSGLPSDRFSAERTGGSVSTLTIQRTQQEDSAVYLCASSLLARAGAGGELFFGEGSRLTVL.

In its sample, this clone was seen a few times. The V gene is TRBV7-8, the J gene TRBJ1-1; maybe TRBD1 (6 bases). The CDR3 consists of 15 residues. Trimming shortened V by 5 bases and J by 0 bases, and 13 bases separated the two germline ends. CDR1 is SGHVS and CDR2 is FQNEAQ in the germline V gene. CDR3 sequence (DNA): TGTGCCAGCAGCAAACCGACAGGCTTGAACACTGAAGCTTTCTTT. Amino acid sequence: CASSKPTGLNTEAFF.

This clone was detected only a few times. This chain's CDR3 is CASSVTRMNTEAFF. The CDR3 bases are TGTGCCAGCAGCGTCACAAGAATGAACACTGAAGCTTTCTTT. The rearrangement uses TRBV6-5 and TRBJ1-1; D remains unclear. The V end was cut by 6 bases, the J end by 0 bases, with 11 bases between. CDR1 MNHEY and CDR2 SVGAGI come from the germline V gene. The CDR3 consists of 14 residues.

This chain links TRBV5-1 with TRBJ2-5; 8 bases agree with TRBD2. Germline assignment: CDR1 SGHRS and CDR2 YFSETQ. The CDR3 sequence is 13 residues long. Losses at the gene ends were 6 bases for V and 1 base for J; bases not matched to a gene: 2. The CDR3 DNA reads as TGCGCCAGCACTCGGGGGGGCCAAGAGACCCAGTACTTC. It codes for CASTRGGQETQYF. Full variable domain (outside the CDR3, taken from reference TRBV5-1 and TRBJ2-5): KAGVTQTPRYLIKTRGQQVTLSCSPISGHRSVSWYQQTPGQGLQFLFEYFSETQRNKGNFPGRFSGRQFSNSRSEMNVSTLELGDSALYLCASTRGGQETQYFGPGTRLLVL.

The V gene is TRBV25-1, the J gene TRBJ1-1; 10 bases are shared with TRBD1. The germline V gene encodes CDR1 MGHDK and CDR2 SYGVNS. The junction had 8 bases not matched to a gene; V was cut back by 3 bases and J by 7 bases. The CDR3 has 15 residues. The CDR3 region has the DNA TGTGCCAGCAGTGACCATCGACAGGGGGCCGGTGAAGCTTTCTTT. It is translated as CASSDHRQGAGEAFF.

This chain joins TRBV11-3 and TRBJ1-2, with TRBD1 as a possible D gene (5 bases). Trimming took off 2 bases at V and 3 bases at J, with 16 bases between the two ends. Germline V gene data show CDR1 as SGHNT and CDR2 as YENEEA. This CDR3 has 16 residues. CDR3 coding DNA: TGTGCCAGCAGCTTACTGTGGGGGACTGCTCACTATGGCTACACCTTC. It codes for CASSLLWGTAHYGYTF.

This chain links TRBV5-4 with TRBJ2-5, with D perhaps TRBD1 (6 bases). The V end was cut by 5 bases, the J end by 4 bases, with 12 bases between. CDR1 and CDR2 (germline): SGHNT, YYREEE (reference sequence). This CDR3 is built from 13 residues. The CDR3 loop is CASRPQGRETQYF. The CDR3 bases are TGTGCCAGCAGACCACAGGGAAGAGAGACCCAGTACTTC.

The chain has TRBV7-3 and TRBJ2-2; 7 nucleotides match TRBD2. Trimming at V came to 1 base and at J to 5 bases, leaving 4 bases not matched to a gene. The CDR3 spans 15 residues. Germline CDR1 is SGHTA and CDR2 is FQGTGA. The CDR3 DNA reads TGTGCCAGCAGCTTAATTTCGGGAGGTACCGGGGAGCTGTTTTTT. Translating it yields CASSLISGGTGELFF.

CDR3 in amino acids: CASSSGLAGTYTQYF. The CDR3 bases are TGTGCCAGCAGCTCGGGACTAGCGGGAACGTATACGCAGTATTTT. The genes are TRBV7-9 and TRBJ2-3, with 13 bases lining up with TRBD2. V lost 4 bases, J lost 7 bases, and 5 bases stayed unmatched. Germline V CDR1 and CDR2: SEHNR, FQNEAQ (reference sequence). The CDR3 runs 15 residues.

The DNA for the CDR3 is TGCAGCGTTAGCCGGGACAGGGGCTACGAGCAGTACTTC. Protein: CSVSRDRGYEQYF. V usage is TRBV29-1 and J usage is TRBJ2-5, with 10 bases identical to TRBD1. The DNA matches TRBJ2-7 better at its end, which makes the J call doubtful. CDR1 SQVTM and CDR2 ANQGSEA come from the germline V gene. The CDR3 loop spans 13 amino acids.

The rearrangement links TRBV7-9 to TRBJ2-7, with TRBD1 matching 10 bases. After removal of 6 bases from V and 5 bases from J, the junction contained 4 bases not matched to a gene. The CDR3 length is 13 residues. The germline gives CDR1 SEHNR, CDR2 FQNEAQ (reference sequence). The CDR3 loop reads CASRMTGGDEQYF. CDR3 nucleotides: TGTGCCAGCAGGATGACAGGGGGCGACGAGCAGTACTTC.

Details on this clone: Other DNA sequences in the sample encode the same CDR3. The V and J genes are TRBV5-6 and TRBJ1-4; no clear D. V was shortened by 1 base and J by 8 bases, with 15 bases between the two germline ends. The germline gives CDR1 SGHDT, CDR2 YYEEEE. CDR3 size: 15 residues. The CDR3 DNA is TGTGCCAGCAGCTTGCCGGGAGATCGGGGAGAAAAACTGTTTTTT. This encodes CASSLPGDRGEKLFF.

A few counts support this clone. V usage is TRBV19 and J usage is TRBJ2-7; 8 bases are a match to TRBD2. In germline, CDR1 is LNHDA, CDR2 SQIVND (reference sequence). The CDR3 contains 16 residues. J lost 0 bases, V lost 0 bases, and 4 bases had no gene match. The CDR3 bases are TGTGCCAGTAGTATAGATCCGGGAGGGTCCTCCTACGAGCAGTACTTC. This gives the protein CASSIDPGGSSYEQYF.

V gene TRBV11-2 combines with J gene TRBJ2-2; unclear D gene. Germline V gene sequence: CDR1 SGHAT, CDR2 FQNNGV. The CDR3 is 13 amino acids. Trimming left V 5 bases short and J 2 bases short, with 6 bases between. The CDR3 region has the DNA TGTGCCAGCAGCCTATTTAACACCGGGGAGCTGTTTTTT. Translated: CASSLFNTGELFF.

This clone was found a few times. The chain links TRBV9 to TRBJ2-1, with 9 bases matching TRBD2. Germline V gives CDR1 SGDLS, CDR2 YYNGEE. J gave up 10 bases and V 3 bases, and 2 bases lay outside the gene matches. The CDR3 totals 12 residues. The CDR3 is CASSGSGREQFF. The CDR3 nucleotides are TGTGCCAGCAGCGGTAGCGGGAGAGAGCAGTTCTTC.

This chain uses TRBV30 with TRBJ2-1; a weak D match, TRBD2 (6 bases). CDR3 length: 10 amino acids. The V gene's germline CDR1 is GTSNPN and CDR2 SVGIG (reference sequence). The V end was cut by 1 base, the J end by 12 bases, with 7 bases between. The CDR3 sequence is CAWSGDLQFF. The CDR3 DNA reads TGTGCCTGGAGTGGGGACTTGCAGTTCTTC.

The chain is built from TRBV25-1 and TRBJ2-6; D might be TRBD2 (5 bases). V shed 4 bases and J shed 5 bases, with 18 bases lying between them. The CDR3 spans 17 residues. CDR1 MGHDK and CDR2 SYGVNS come from the germline V gene. The CDR3 DNA sequence: TGTGCCAGCAGTGGGGAGACCCCCAACCCCTGGGCCAACGTCCTGACTTTC. It codes for CASSGETPNPWANVLTF.

This chain connects TRBV4-3 to TRBJ2-7; D remains unclear. V was pared by 0 bases and J by 2 bases, with 11 bases between. The length of the CDR3 is 15 residues. Germline V CDR1 and CDR2: LGHNA, YSLEER. DNA for the CDR3: TGCGCCAGCAGCCAAGATCGCACCGGTGCCTACGAGCAGTACTTC. Its translation is CASSQDRTGAYEQYF.

The rearrangement joins TRBV2 to TRBJ1-6; the D is unclear. The CDR3 has 14 residues. The germline V gene has CDR1 SNHLY and CDR2 FYNNEI. The ends were cut back, 9 bases at V and 8 bases at J, with 17 bases in the middle. CDR3: CASVISRLDSPLHF. CDR3 sequence (DNA): TGTGCCAGTGTGATCTCGAGGTTGGATTCACCCCTCCACTTT. The full variable domain, its missing parts supplied by reference TRBV2 and TRBJ1-6, is EPEVTQTPSHQVTQMGQEVILRCVPISNHLYFYWYRQILGQKVEFLVSFYNNEISEKSEIFDDQFSVERPDGSNFTLKIRSTKLEDSAMYFCASVISRLDSPLHFGNGTRLTVT.

This clone has just a few counts. At one end the junction does not follow the germline gene, possibly because of a read error. V gene TRBV7-9 combines with J gene TRBJ2-7; 13 bases are shared with TRBD2. From germline, CDR1 is SEHNR and CDR2 FQNEAQ (reference sequence). The CDR3 runs 18 residues. The CDR3 protein is CSSSVGLAGDVSSYEQYF. As DNA, the CDR3 is TGTTCCAGCAGCGTCGGACTAGCGGGAGACGTTAGTTCCTACGAGCAGTACTTC.